Following are 26 T cell receptor beta chains from one sample sequenced in a study of cytomegalovirus exposure and HLA in healthy donors. Researchers ran the PCR with 60 Vbeta and 13 Jbeta primers. Produced via immunoSEQ multiplex PCR; TCRdb's table is partial and in-frame only. The sample records under 80,000 clones, just under 75% being singletons. Material: PBMCs. The receptors here all came from a woman under 40 in good health and CMV-seronegative.

This rearrangement joins TRBV19 to TRBJ2-6; 11 bases are a match to TRBD1. V lost 8 bases and J lost 1; bases outside the gene matches: 7. The CDR3 sequence is 17 residues long. Per the germline V gene, CDR1 is LNHDA and CDR2 is SQIVND (reference sequence). CDR3 in DNA: TGTGCCAGTGCGGACAGGGGGCTGAGATCTGGGGCCAACGTCCTGACTTTC. This translates into CASADRGLRSGANVLTF.

The genes are TRBV1 and TRBJ1-2; TRBD1, the table's D call, lacks a check against the DNA. TRBV1 is a pseudogene segment. The CDR3 loop spans 15 amino acids. CDR3 amino acids: CTTLTTGVAPYGYTF. The CDR3 nucleotides read TGCACCACCCTAACGACAGGGGTGGCCCCCTATGGCTACACCTTC.

The chain employs TRBV9 and TRBJ2-3; 10 bases fit TRBD2. The CDR3 has 17 residues. The germline V gene has CDR1 SGDLS and CDR2 YYNGEE. With V trimmed by 1 base and J by 6 bases, 11 bases remained unmatched. The CDR3 sequence: CASSVWGLAGVSDTQYF. The CDR3 DNA follows: TGTGCCAGCAGCGTATGGGGTCTAGCGGGAGTTAGCGATACGCAGTATTTT.

The chain recombines TRBV30 with TRBJ2-7, with 7 bases lining up with TRBD1. The CDR3 runs 14 residues. Germline lookup yields CDR1 GTSNPN and CDR2 SVGIG (reference sequence). After removal of 4 bases from V and 6 bases from J, the junction contained 12 bases not matched to a gene. Here the CDR3 reads CAWNPDRQVGEQYF. Written as DNA, the CDR3 is TGTGCCTGGAATCCGGACAGGCAAGTCGGCGAGCAGTACTTC.

The CDR3 reads CASSLQGLAGGAEQFF. The DNA of the CDR3 is TGCGCCAGCAGCTTACAAGGACTAGCGGGAGGGGCCGAGCAGTTCTTC. The chain carries TRBV5-1 and TRBJ2-1, with 15 bases that match TRBD2. The V gene's germline CDR1 is SGHRS and CDR2 YFSETQ. This CDR3 spans 16 amino acids. Unmatched junction bases numbered 7, after V lost 2 bases and J lost 10 bases.

V gene TRBV11-2 combines with J gene TRBJ1-3, with 7 positions matching TRBD1. CDR1 and CDR2 from the germline V gene are SGHAT and FQNNGV. Trimming cost V 4 bases and J 4 bases; bases outside gene matches: 4. The length of the CDR3 is 14 residues. The CDR3 region is CASSSTGEGNTIYF. CDR3 nucleotides: TGTGCCAGCAGCTCCACAGGGGAAGGAAACACCATATATTTT.

The V gene is TRBV28, the J gene TRBJ2-7; maybe TRBD2 (5 bases). This CDR3 comprises 17 residues. Trimming removed 3 bases from V and 0 bases from J, with 18 bases in between. Looked up from germline, CDR1 is MDHEN and CDR2 is SYDVKM. The CDR3 sequence: CASSFASGLSSSYEQYF. CDR3 bases: TGTGCCAGCAGTTTCGCGTCAGGACTCTCGAGCTCCTACGAGCAGTACTTC.

This clone was seen more than once but under ten times. The J gene is TRBJ2-1, the V gene TRBV29-1; 9 bases are shared with TRBD1. Trimming at V came to 0 bases and at J to 6 bases, leaving 6 bases not matched to a gene. Germline V gene sequence: CDR1 SQVTM, CDR2 ANQGSEA. The CDR3 covers 15 residues. The CDR3 sequence: CSVEDRGQGSNEQFF. The CDR3 DNA is TGCAGCGTTGAAGATCGGGGACAGGGCTCCAATGAGCAGTTCTTC.

The chain employs TRBV28 and TRBJ2-5; TRBD2 aligns across 12 bases. The V gene end was trimmed by 5 bases and the J gene end by 4 bases; junction bases not matched to a gene: 20. CDR1 is MDHEN, CDR2 SYDVKM, per germline. This CDR3 is 20 amino acids long. Here the CDR3 DNA reads TGTGCCAGCAGTGGGCGTCTCAGGACTAGCGGGATGGAAATGAGAGAGACCCAGTACTTC. This translates into CASSGRLRTSGMEMRETQYF. Full variable domain (remainder filled in from reference TRBV28 and TRBJ2-5): DVKVTQSSRYLVKRTGEKVFLECVQDMDHENMFWYRQDPGLGLRLIYFSYDVKMKEKGDIPEGYSVSREKKERFSLILESASTNQTSMYLCASSGRLRTSGMEMRETQYFGPGTRLLVL.

This sequence joins TRBV6-1 and TRBJ1-5; D might be TRBD1 (5 bases). CDR3 length: 14 amino acids. Looked up from germline, CDR1 is MNHNS and CDR2 is SASEGT. The germline V and J ends were trimmed by 0 bases and 7 bases, with 10 bases remaining between them. CDR3 in DNA: TGTGCCAGCAGTGAAGCTCGGGGGAGGCAGCCCCAGCATTTT. Protein: CASSEARGRQPQHF.

CDR3 protein: CASSSDRRFNLYGYTF. The CDR3 nucleotides read TGTGCCAGCAGTTCCGACAGGCGCTTCAACCTCTATGGCTACACCTTC. The chain links TRBV6-5 to TRBJ1-2, with D maybe TRBD1 (6 bases). V was pared by 4 bases and J by 4 bases, with 19 bases between. CDR3 length equals 16 residues. Germline CDR1 and CDR2: MNHEY and SVGAGI.

This chain connects TRBV27 to TRBJ2-7; no firm D call. V shed 3 bases and J shed 1 base, with 13 bases lying between them. Germline CDR1 reads MNHEY; CDR2 reads SMNVEV (reference sequence). The CDR3 is 15 residues long. The CDR3 DNA sequence: TGTGCCAGCAGTTTTGTGCTAGAGAGTTCCTACGAGCAGTACTTC. The encoded protein is CASSFVLESSYEQYF.

The chain uses TRBV14 and TRBJ2-1; 13 positions match TRBD2. CDR1 and CDR2 (germline): SGHDN, FVKESK. The junction had 11 bases not matched to a gene; V was cut back by 3 bases and J by 0 bases. The CDR3 is 20 amino acids. The CDR3 loop reads CASSQALGLAGASSYNEQFF. The CDR3 nucleotides read TGTGCCAGCAGCCAGGCGCTCGGACTAGCGGGAGCTAGCTCCTACAATGAGCAGTTCTTC.

This chain uses TRBV10-3 with TRBJ1-2; D not resolved. V gave up 7 bases and J gave up 2 bases, with 8 bases separating them. The germline V gene encodes CDR1 ENHRY and CDR2 SYGVKD. There are 12 residues in the CDR3. The CDR3 bases are TGTGCCATCACGCCGGGGAACTATGGCTACACCTTC. It yields the protein CAITPGNYGYTF.

This chain joins TRBV5-4 and TRBJ2-1; a possible D gene is TRBD2 (5 bases). CDR1 SGHNT and CDR2 YYREEE come from the germline V gene (reference sequence). The V end lost 4 bases, the J end lost 8 bases, and 22 bases lay between the germline ends. CDR3 length: 16 residues. DNA for the CDR3: TGTGCCAGCAGCCTCGAGTCGGGAAGGAGAAGCGATGAGCAGTTCTTC. It translates to CASSLESGRRSDEQFF.

The chain combines TRBV28 with TRBJ1-1; D is unclear. The CDR3 length is 13 residues. With 1 base removed from V and 4 bases from J, the gap between germline ends came to 7 bases. The V gene's germline CDR1 is MDHEN and CDR2 SYDVKM. CDR3 DNA: TGTGCCAGCAGTTTATTTCCGAGCACTGAAGCTTTCTTT. Translation: CASSLFPSTEAFF.

V usage is TRBV5-1 and J usage is TRBJ2-2; TRBD2 aligns across 10 bases. The trim removed 3 bases at V and 4 bases at J, leaving 6 bases unmatched. The CDR3 sequence is 16 residues long. The germline CDR1 and CDR2 sequences are SGHRS and YFSETQ. CDR3 in amino acids: CASSWLPSGSTGELFF. In DNA, the CDR3 is TGCGCCAGCAGCTGGCTACCTAGCGGGAGCACCGGGGAGCTGTTTTTT.

The chain carries TRBV5-8 and TRBJ2-2, with D possibly TRBD1 on 6 matching bases. Per the germline V gene, CDR1 is SGHTS and CDR2 is YDEGEE. The length of the CDR3 is 18 residues. With 5 bases removed from V and 0 bases from J, the gap between germline ends came to 20 bases. In DNA form, the CDR3 reads TGTGCCAGCAGGAGGAGAACTGGGACACTATCGAACACCGGGGAGCTGTTTTTT. It translates to CASRRRTGTLSNTGELFF.

V usage is TRBV7-8 and J usage is TRBJ1-2, with TRBD1 as a possible D gene (6 bases). The V and J ends lost 5 bases and 5 bases respectively, with 15 bases between them. CDR1 and CDR2 (germline): SGHVS, FQNEAQ. CDR3 size: 14 residues. The CDR3 DNA reads as TGTGCCAGCAGCGACCCGCAGGGGACATATGGCTACACCTTC. As protein: CASSDPQGTYGYTF.

This chain joins TRBV9 and TRBJ2-1; no firm D call. V was cut by 4 bases and J by 4 bases, with 15 bases left in between. The CDR3 length is 15 residues. CDR1 and CDR2 (germline): SGDLS, YYNGEE. CDR3 sequence reads: CASSLMGQEYNEQFF. CDR3 in DNA: TGTGCCAGCAGCCTAATGGGTCAGGAATACAATGAGCAGTTCTTC.

As concerns this clone: At one end, the junction sequence differs from germline, possibly due to a read error. The V call is TRBV5-4, the J call TRBJ2-5, with 7 bases that match TRBD1. CDR3 length: 14 residues. The germline V gene has CDR1 SGHNT and CDR2 YYREEE (reference sequence). The CDR3 region has the DNA TGTGCCAGCAGCTTAAACAGGGGAGAAGAGATCCAGTACTTC. Translating gives CASSLNRGEEIQYF.

This clone has just a few counts. The chain recombines TRBV20-1 with TRBJ2-7, with D unclear. Between the trimmed V and J ends, which lost 4 bases and 2 bases, there was a span of 6 bases. CDR3 length equals 11 residues. CDR1 DFQATT and CDR2 SNEGSKA come from the germline V gene (reference sequence). The DNA for the CDR3 is TGCAGTGCTACGACAACCTACGAGCAGTACTTC. It yields the protein CSATTTYEQYF.

This clone was picked up a small number of times. This chain uses TRBV16 with TRBJ1-2, with D possibly matching TRBD1 (6 bases). This CDR3 is 13 amino acids long. The germline V gene has CDR1 KGHSY and CDR2 FQNENV. The V gene lost 1 base and the J gene lost 7 bases, with 10 bases spanning the gap. CDR3 protein: CASSQYPQGGYTF. CDR3 DNA: TGTGCCAGCAGCCAATACCCACAGGGTGGCTACACCTTC. Combining the CDR3 with reference TRBV16 and TRBJ1-2 gives the whole variable domain GEEVAQTPKHLVRGEGQKAKLYCAPIKGHSYVFWYQQVLKNEFKFLISFQNENVFDETGMPKERFSAKCLPNSPCSLEIQATKLEDSAVYFCASSQYPQGGYTFGSGTRLTVV.

J is TRBJ2-7 and V is TRBV7-2, with 10 bases aligning to TRBD1. This CDR3 is 15 amino acids long. The germline CDR1 and CDR2 sequences are SGHTA and FQGNSA. V lost 5 bases, J lost 2 bases, and 6 bases stayed unmatched. The CDR3 DNA reads as TGTGCCAGCAGCGAGGCGGGGACAGGGGCCTACGAGCAGTACTTC. Protein: CASSEAGTGAYEQYF.

This chain joins TRBV16 and TRBJ2-6, with D perhaps matching TRBD1 (5 bases). V gave up 6 bases and J gave up 0 bases, with 18 bases separating them. The CDR3 length is 18 residues. Germline V lookup: CDR1 KGHSY, CDR2 FQNENV. CDR3 sequence reads: CASSPREGAYSGANVLTF. The CDR3 DNA follows: TGTGCCAGCAGTCCCCGTGAAGGGGCATACTCTGGGGCCAACGTCCTGACTTTC.

The chain recombines TRBV25-1 with TRBJ1-1, with D perhaps TRBD1 (6 bases). CDR1 and CDR2 from the germline V gene are MGHDK and SYGVNS. CDR3 length: 14 residues. Deletions cut 4 bases from V and 8 bases from J, with 17 bases between. The DNA of the CDR3 is TGTGCCAGCAGTGGGGGACACCGCCACTTGGAAGCTTTCTTT. It is translated as CASSGGHRHLEAFF.